This T cell receptor (beta chain) came from a study of human thymus T cells. General observations from the study: As related research reported, thymic repertoires overlapped highly among unrelated individuals.

Generated by immunoSEQ multiplex PCR, the TCRdb table keeps only in-frame clones and is missing some. The table lists about 78,000 clones, just over 95% of them singletons. Resections obtained during corrective heart surgery supplied the thymus tissue. Points on this clone: Its target is not known.

The CDR3 spans 19 residues. In germline, CDR1 is MNHEY, CDR2 SMNVEV (reference sequence). V dropped 1 base and J dropped 10; count of bases not matched to a gene: 16. Sequencing was carried out using thymus tissue. This receptor was taken from a boy under two years old with a congenital heart defect but otherwise immunologically healthy. This rearrangement joins TRBV27 to TRBJ1-6, with TRBD1 matching over 10 bases. The CDR3 coding sequence is TGTGCCAGCAGTTTATTCCGGACGCCTTGGACAGGGGGACTCTCACCCCTCCACTTT. This gives the protein CASSLFRTPWTGGLSPLHF.